This T cell receptor beta chain appears in the sequencing data of a study of T cells in Graves' hyperthyroidism and ophthalmopathy. Amplification yielded TCR beta CDR3 regions, with RNA transcripts as the source. A set of HTBI primers served as the primers for a first-round RT-PCR of the TCR CDR3. From the multiplex PCR reads, TCRdb called clonotypes with MiXCR, one entry per CDR3 protein. The sample carries 500,000 to 600,000 distinct CDR3 sequences, roughly 46% recorded once. The study left out patients who had uncontrolled infection, other autoimmune disease, pregnancy or lactation. On this clonotype: What it recognizes is unknown. One end of the junction varies from germline; a read error may be responsible.

Germline V lookup: CDR1 SGHVS, CDR2 FNYEAQ. CDR3 length: 15 residues. The study's findings and limits: In the analysis, a 13 V-J model separated ophthalmopathy from stable hyperthyroidism.

Sequencing was performed on peripheral blood or thyroid tissue (not recorded which). This clonotype was obtained from a young woman with Graves' hyperthyroidism. The chain recombines TRBV7-6 with TRBJ2-1, with 8 positions matching TRBD1. The CDR3 spells CASSKGTGGGHEQLF. DNA of the CDR3: TGTGCCAGCAGTAAAGGGACAGGAGGGGGGCATGAGCAGCTCTTC.